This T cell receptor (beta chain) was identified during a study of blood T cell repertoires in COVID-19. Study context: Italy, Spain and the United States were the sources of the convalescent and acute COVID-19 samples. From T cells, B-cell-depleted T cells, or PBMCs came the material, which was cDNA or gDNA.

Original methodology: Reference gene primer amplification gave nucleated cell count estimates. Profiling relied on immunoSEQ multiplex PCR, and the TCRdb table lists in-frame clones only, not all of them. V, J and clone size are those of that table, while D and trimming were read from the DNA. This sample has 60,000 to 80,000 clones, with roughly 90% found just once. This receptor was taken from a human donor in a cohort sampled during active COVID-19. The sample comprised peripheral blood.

CDR3 protein: CASSSREGRSTGELFF. The CDR3 DNA is TGTGCCAGCAGCTCCCGGGAGGGCCGGAGCACCGGGGAGCTGTTTTTT. The rearrangement joins TRBV11-3 to TRBJ2-2, with 8 bases matching TRBD2. The V gene's germline CDR1 is SGHNT and CDR2 YENEEA. The CDR3 runs 16 residues. J was trimmed by 4 bases and V by 4 bases; bases with no gene match: 8.